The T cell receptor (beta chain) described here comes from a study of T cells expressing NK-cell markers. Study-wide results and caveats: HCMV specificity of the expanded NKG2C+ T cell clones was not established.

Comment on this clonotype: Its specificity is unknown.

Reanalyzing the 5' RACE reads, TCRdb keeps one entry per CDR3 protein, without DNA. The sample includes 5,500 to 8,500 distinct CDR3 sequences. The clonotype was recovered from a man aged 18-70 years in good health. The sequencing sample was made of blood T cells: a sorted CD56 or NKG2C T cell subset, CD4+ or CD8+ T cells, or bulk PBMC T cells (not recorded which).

The CDR3: CATSSTALGKDQPQHF. V usage is TRBV15 and J usage is TRBJ1-5. CDR3 length: 16 residues. CDR1 is LNHNV, CDR2 YYDKDF, per germline (reference sequence).